Listed here is a single T cell receptor (beta chain). Preparation of the TCRbeta library used unique molecular identifiers. From the PCR reads, TCRdb called clonotypes with MiXCR, one entry per CDR3 protein. The top ten clones hold approximately 25% of a sample with about 470,000 distinct CDR3 sequences, over 40% of them seen once. Germline V gives CDR1 SGHRS, CDR2 YFSETQ. The CDR3 has 18 residues. V lost 4 bases to trimming and J lost 8 bases; unmatched junction nucleotides: 14. This entry belongs to a study of T-cell reconstitution after alpha-beta-depleted transplantation in children. The input for sequencing was PBMCs, taken before TCRalphabeta/CD19-depleted stem cell transplant. The chain carries TRBV5-1 and TRBJ2-1; 14 bases line up with TRBD2. The clonotype comes from a girl aged 2 to 10 with aplastic anemia, due to receive a stem cell transplant. The chain's CDR3 is CASSPGRLAGGETDEQFF. In DNA form, the CDR3 reads TGCGCCAGCAGCCCCGGACGACTAGCGGGAGGGGAAACAGATGAGCAGTTCTTC.